This record covers a single T cell receptor (beta chain). The target antigen is unknown. The data originate from a study of T-cell memory formation after mild COVID-19. The study's findings and limits: CM and EM subsets held most contracting CD4+ clones; EMRA held CD8+ ones. A balance of CD4 and CD8 characterized clones contracting day 15 to 85, whereas later expanders leaned CD4+. Memory sampled before infection contained some responding clones, suggesting cross-reactive memory joined.

This CDR3 has 14 amino acids. Germline loops: CDR1 SGHTA, CDR2 FQGNSA. With 2 bases removed from V and 4 bases from J, the gap between germline ends came to 10 bases. TCRdb recomputed calls from the 5' RACE reads with MiXCR, one row per CDR3 protein. Of around 260,000 distinct CDR3 sequences listed, about 17% are singletons. The genes are TRBV7-2 and TRBJ2-3, with D maybe TRBD2 (5 bases). Sequencing was performed on PBMCs or a T cell subset sorted from them (not recorded which). This sequence was found in a man between 18 and 35 years old who had mild COVID-19 (a few samples of this study predate the infection). Cell type and time point are not known. This chain's CDR3 is CASSLTLAADTQYF. The CDR3 nucleotides read TGTGCCAGCAGCTTAACGCTAGCAGCAGATACGCAGTATTTT.